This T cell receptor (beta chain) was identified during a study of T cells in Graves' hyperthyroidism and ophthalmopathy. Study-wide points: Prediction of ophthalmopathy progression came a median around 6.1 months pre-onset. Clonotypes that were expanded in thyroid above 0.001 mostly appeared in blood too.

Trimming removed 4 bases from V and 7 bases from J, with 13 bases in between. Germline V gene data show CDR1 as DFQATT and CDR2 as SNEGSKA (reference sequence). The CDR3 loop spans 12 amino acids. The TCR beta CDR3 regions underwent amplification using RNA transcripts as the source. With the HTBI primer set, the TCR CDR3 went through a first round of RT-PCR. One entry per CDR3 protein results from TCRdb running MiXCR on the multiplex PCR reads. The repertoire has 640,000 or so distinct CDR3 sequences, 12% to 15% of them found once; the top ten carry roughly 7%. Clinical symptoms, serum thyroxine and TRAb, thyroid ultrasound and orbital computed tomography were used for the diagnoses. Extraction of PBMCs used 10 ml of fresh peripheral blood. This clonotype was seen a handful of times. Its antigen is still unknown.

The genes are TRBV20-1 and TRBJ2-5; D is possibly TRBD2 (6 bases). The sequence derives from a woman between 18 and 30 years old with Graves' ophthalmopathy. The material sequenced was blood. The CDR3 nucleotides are TGCAGTGCTAAGGAGGGTATGCTGACCCAGTACTTC. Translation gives CSAKEGMLTQYF.